Listed below are T cell receptor beta chains from one sample, sequenced in a study of T cells in localized non-small cell lung cancer. The table came from immunoSEQ multiplex PCR; TCRdb's copy has only in-frame clones and leaves some out. This sample has 15,000 to 20,000 clones, with roughly 90% found just once. The specimen comprised peripheral blood mononuclear cells, sampled before any cancer treatment. Every receptor here comes from a woman aged 40-69 years with stage III lung adenocarcinoma. CDR3s include the opening cysteine and the closing phenylalanine or tryptophan. Fields, in order: CDR3 DNA, CDR3 protein, V gene, clone size, J gene, D gene. The D gene is left open where the match is weak. Size is stated for part of the rows, as once, few or many counts, or as a class when the clone is expanded.

CDR3 DNA: TGTGCCAGCAGACCGGGTTCCCCTAACTATGGCTACACCTTC; CDR3 protein: CASRPGSPNYGYTF; V gene: TRBV28; clone size: .; J gene: TRBJ1-2; D gene: .
CDR3 DNA: TGTGCCAGCAGCCTCCCCAAGAGTGGCTACACCTTC; CDR3 protein: CASSLPKSGYTF; V gene: TRBV9; clone size: once; J gene: TRBJ1-2; D gene: .
CDR3 DNA: TGTGCCAGCAGCTTAACAGGGGTGAACACTGAAGCTTTCTTT; CDR3 protein: CASSLTGVNTEAFF; V gene: TRBV7-3; clone size: .; J gene: TRBJ1-1; D gene: .
CDR3 DNA: TGCGCCAGCAGCCAAGAACCAGGGGGGAGCCTGGCTTTCTTT; CDR3 protein: CASSQEPGGSLAFF; V gene: TRBV4-3; clone size: .; J gene: TRBJ1-1; D gene: TRBD1
CDR3 DNA: TGTGCCAGCAGTTACGGCAGGGCCTCTGGAAACACCATATATTTT; CDR3 protein: CASSYGRASGNTIYF; V gene: TRBV6-6; clone size: .; J gene: TRBJ1-3; D gene: .
CDR3 DNA: TGTGCCAGCAGTGAACTTCTTCTGGCGGGAGCCGCCCCAGATACGCAGTATTTT; CDR3 protein: CASSELLLAGAAPDTQYF; V gene: TRBV6-1; clone size: .; J gene: TRBJ2-3; D gene: TRBD2
CDR3 DNA: TGCAGCGCCGACGGGGACAGTGAAGCTTTCTTT; CDR3 protein: CSADGDSEAFF; V gene: TRBV29-1; clone size: once; J gene: TRBJ1-1; D gene: TRBD1
CDR3 DNA: TGCGCCAGCAGCCCTCGTTGGACTAGCGGGAGCGTAAAAGAGACCCAGTACTTC; CDR3 protein: CASSPRWTSGSVKETQYF; V gene: TRBV4-1; clone size: .; J gene: TRBJ2-5; D gene: TRBD2
CDR3 DNA: TGTGCCAGCAGCTTGCAATCACAGGCGCAGTATTTT; CDR3 protein: CASSLQSQAQYF; V gene: TRBV11-2; clone size: .; J gene: TRBJ2-3; D gene: .
CDR3 DNA: TGCGCCAGCAGCCAGGCAGGGACTAACTATGGCTACACCTTC; CDR3 protein: CASSQAGTNYGYTF; V gene: TRBV4-1; clone size: once; J gene: TRBJ1-2; D gene: .
CDR3 DNA: TGTGCCAGCAGCCAATGGGCGGGGGAGCTGTTTTTT; CDR3 protein: CASSQWAGELFF; V gene: TRBV4-2; clone size: few; J gene: TRBJ2-2; D gene: .
CDR3 DNA: TGTGCCAGCAGCGTAGGAGCACTAGCGGGGGGCACAGATACGCAGTATTTT; CDR3 protein: CASSVGALAGGTDTQYF; V gene: TRBV9; clone size: .; J gene: TRBJ2-3; D gene: TRBD2